Included here is one TCR beta chain sequence, with context. These data originate in a study of blood T cell repertoires in COVID-19. About the research overall: The United States, Italy and Spain provided the acute and convalescent COVID-19 samples. Sample material is recorded as cDNA or gDNA derived from T cells, B-cell-depleted T cells, or PBMCs.

The CDR3 runs 19 residues. Looked up from germline, CDR1 is MDHEN and CDR2 is SYDVKM. Trimming stripped 11 bases from V and 6 bases from J, with 35 bases between. Authors' processing steps: Amplification of reference gene primers provided the estimated nucleated cell counts. Profiled with immunoSEQ multiplex PCR; TCRdb holds only in-frame clones, not every one. V and J calls and clone size come straight from that table; D and trimming were deduced from the DNA. The repertoire holds around 270,000 clones, around 83% seen once, with about 1.6% in the top ten. The sequencing input was peripheral blood. The source is a woman aged 40 to 50 who had recovered from COVID-19. The rearrangement uses TRBV28 and TRBJ1-5; D gene ambiguous. The CDR3: CALRATRGVGFGLRQPQHF. The CDR3 bases are TGTGCCTTGCGGGCGACCCGGGGTGTGGGATTTGGTTTGCGTCAGCCCCAGCATTTT. The full variable domain, its missing parts supplied by reference TRBV28 and TRBJ1-5, is DVKVTQSSRYLVKRTGEKVFLECVQDMDHENMFWYRQDPGLGLRLIYFSYDVKMKEKGDIPEGYSVSREKKERFSLILESASTNQTSMYLCALRATRGVGFGLRQPQHFGDGTRLSIL.